This T cell receptor (beta chain) was sequenced for a study of cytomegalovirus exposure and HLA in healthy donors. Overall study findings and caveats: A later analysis associated roughly 15,000 TCR beta sequences with HLA alleles at a 0.05 false discovery rate. Owing to their indistinguishability, certain V segments, notably TRBV6-2 and TRBV6-3, were excluded.

Primers: 60 Vbeta forward and 13 Jbeta reverse. Clones were read by immunoSEQ multiplex PCR, and TCRdb kept only the in-frame ones, dropping some. The table shows 150,000 to 200,000 clones, with 73% occurring only once. The CDR3 spans 15 residues. The V gene end was trimmed by 5 bases and the J gene end by 9 bases; junction bases not matched to a gene: 10. Germline CDR1 LNHDA, CDR2 SQIVND (reference sequence). Regarding this clone: Its antigen is still unknown.

The chain uses TRBV19 and TRBJ2-1, with 10 bases that match TRBD1. Sequencing used PBMCs. The sequence came from a young woman in good health and CMV-seronegative. This CDR3 reads CASSFGQGVWGEQFF. The DNA of the CDR3 is TGTGCCAGTAGTTTTGGACAGGGGGTGTGGGGTGAGCAGTTCTTC.